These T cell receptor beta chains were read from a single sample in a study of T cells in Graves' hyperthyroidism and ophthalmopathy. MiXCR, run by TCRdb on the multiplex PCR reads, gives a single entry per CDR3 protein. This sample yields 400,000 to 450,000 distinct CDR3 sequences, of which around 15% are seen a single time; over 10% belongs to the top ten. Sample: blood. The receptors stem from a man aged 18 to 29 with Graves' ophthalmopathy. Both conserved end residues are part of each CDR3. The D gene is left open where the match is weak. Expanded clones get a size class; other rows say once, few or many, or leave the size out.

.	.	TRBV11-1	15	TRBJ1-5	TGTGCCAGCAGCTTAGGGCCCAGGAGAGATCAGCCCCAGCATTTT	CASSLGPRRDQPQHF
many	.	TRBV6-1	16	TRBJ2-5	TGTGCCAGCAGTGAAATCCGGGCCAGATGGTTAGAGACCCAGTACTTC	CASSEIRARWLETQYF
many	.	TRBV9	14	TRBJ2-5	TGTGCCAGCAGCCCCCCGGGGGGCAGAGAGACCCAGTACTTC	CASSPPGGRETQYF
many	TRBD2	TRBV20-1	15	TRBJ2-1	TGCAGTGCTAGAGGGACTAGCGGGGGGATCGATGAGCAGTTCTTC	CSARGTSGGIDEQFF
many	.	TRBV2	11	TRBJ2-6	TGTGCCAGCAGTGGCCAAATAATCCTGACTTTC	CASSGQIILTF
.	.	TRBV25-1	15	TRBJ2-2	TGTGCCAGCAGTGAAGCCGGGGTGGGCACCGGGGAGCTGTTTTTT	CASSEAGVGTGELFF
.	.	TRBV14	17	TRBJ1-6	TGTGCCAGCAGCCAAGATATCACAAGCTCCTATAATTCACCCCTCCACTTT	CASSQDITSSYNSPLHF
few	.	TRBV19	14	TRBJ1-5	TGTGCCAGTAGAGGAGACGGAGGCAATCAGCCCCAGCATTTT	CASRGDGGNQPQHF
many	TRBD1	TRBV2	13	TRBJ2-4	TGTGCCACCCTAGGACAGGGCAAAAACATTCAGTACTTC	CATLGQGKNIQYF
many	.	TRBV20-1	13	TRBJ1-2	TGCAGTGCTACAGGGAGCCCTAACTATGGCTACACCTTC	CSATGSPNYGYTF
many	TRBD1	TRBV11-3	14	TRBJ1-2	TGTGCCAGCAGCGTAGGACAGGTTGGGTATGGCTACACCTTC	CASSVGQVGYGYTF
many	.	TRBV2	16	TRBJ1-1	TGTGCCAGCAGTGGCCCGGACAGTAGGCTGAACACTGAAGCTTTCTTT	CASSGPDSRLNTEAFF
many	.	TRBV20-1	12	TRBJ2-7	TGCAGTGCTGCTAAGGGCGGTTTGGAGCAGTACTTC	CSAAKGGLEQYF
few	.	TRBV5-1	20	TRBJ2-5	TGCGCCAGCAGCTGGGGGATAATAAGACCGCAGTGGGTAAACGAAGAGACCCAGTACTTC	CASSWGIIRPQWVNEETQYF
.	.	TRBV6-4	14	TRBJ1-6	TGTGCCAGCAGCCTGGAGACAGGCAATTCACCCCTCCACTTT	CASSLETGNSPLHF
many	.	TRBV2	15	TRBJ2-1	TGTGCCAGCAGTGAACACGGGAGTCTGGGGAATGAGCAGTTCTTC	CASSEHGSLGNEQFF
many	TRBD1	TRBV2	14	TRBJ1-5	TGTGCCAGCAGTGCCCGGGACAGCGGGATAGATCAGCATTTT	CASSARDSGIDQHF
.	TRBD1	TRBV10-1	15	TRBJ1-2	TGCGCCAGCAGAGACACAGGGGGGTATAACTATGGCTACACCTTC	CASRDTGGYNYGYTF
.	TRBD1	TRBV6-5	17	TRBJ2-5	TGTGCCAGCAGTTACGGGCCCTGGGACAGTTCACAAGAGACCCAGTACTTC	CASSYGPWDSSQETQYF
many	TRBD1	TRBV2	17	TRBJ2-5	TGTGCCAGCAGGGCCATCGGACAGGGGGCGATCGGGGAGACCCAGTACTTC	CASRAIGQGAIGETQYF
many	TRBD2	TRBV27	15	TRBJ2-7	TGTGCCAGCAGTCTTACTAGCGGTGTGGACTACGAGCAGTACTTC	CASSLTSGVDYEQYF
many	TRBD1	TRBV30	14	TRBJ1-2	TGTGCCTGGATCCTTACAACAGGGGCATATGGCTACACCTTC	CAWILTTGAYGYTF
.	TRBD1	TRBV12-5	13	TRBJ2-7	TGTGCTAGTGGTCCCAACACAGGGGGAGCGCAGTACTTC	CASGPNTGGAQYF
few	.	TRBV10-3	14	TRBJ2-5	TGTGCCATCATGGCAGGGGGGGAGAAAGAGACCCAGTACTTC	CAIMAGGEKETQYF
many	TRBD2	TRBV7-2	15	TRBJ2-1	TGTGCCAGCAGCTTCCAGCGGGGGGGCAGGAATGAGCAGTTCTTC	CASSFQRGGRNEQFF
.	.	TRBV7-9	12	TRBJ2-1	TGTGCCAGCAGCCGGGCCCACAATGAGCAGTTCTTC	CASSRAHNEQFF
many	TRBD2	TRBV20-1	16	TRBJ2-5	TGCAGTGCTAATCCCTATGGCGGGGGGGTACAAGAGACCCAGTACTTC	CSANPYGGGVQETQYF
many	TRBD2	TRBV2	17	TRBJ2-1	TGTGCCAGCAGTGAGCCCTCACTAGCGGGGGAGTACAATGAGCAGTTCTTC	CASSEPSLAGEYNEQFF